These 32 T cell receptor beta chains were all obtained from the same sample, sequenced in a study of immune cell composition in non-small cell lung cancer. The data were produced by immunoSEQ multiplex PCR, yet TCRdb's version contains in-frame clones alone and is incomplete. The sample has under 11,000 clones, roughly 60% seen once; the top ten hold 18%. The sample comprised lung tumor tissue. The source of these receptors is a human donor with non-small cell lung cancer.

The chain links TRBV6-1 to TRBJ2-7; D remains unclear. Trimming stripped 8 bases from V and 3 bases from J, with 14 bases between. Germline V gives CDR1 MNHNS, CDR2 SASEGT. The CDR3 consists of 13 residues. DNA of the CDR3: TGTGCCAGCTCAAGAAGTTACGGCTACGAGCAGTACTTC. This codes for CASSRSYGYEQYF.

The rearrangement uses TRBV6-6 and TRBJ2-5; D possibly corresponds to TRBD1 (5 bases). The CDR3 runs to 13 residues. Germline values: CDR1 MNHNY, CDR2 SVGAGI (reference sequence). V lost 4 bases to trimming and J lost 4 bases, with 10 bases between them. CDR3 nucleotide sequence: TGTGCCAGCAGTTTAGGCAGGGCAGAGACCCAGTACTTC. It codes for CASSLGRAETQYF.

The rearrangement links TRBV2 to TRBJ2-7, with 10 bases fitting TRBD1. The CDR3 covers 15 residues. V gave up 6 bases and J gave up 3 bases; unmatched junction bases: 8. Per germline, CDR1 SNHLY and CDR2 FYNNEI. The CDR3: CASSVGQGGSYEQYF. CDR3 DNA sequence: TGTGCCAGCAGCGTCGGACAGGGGGGAAGCTACGAGCAGTACTTC.

The V and J genes are TRBV7-6 and TRBJ2-3, with 8 bases fitting TRBD1. The V segment lost 5 bases and the J segment 0 bases; nucleotides outside the gene matches: 4. This CDR3 comprises 15 residues. Germline CDR1 SGHVS, CDR2 FNYEAQ. The CDR3 reads CASSLRDRSTDTQYF. The CDR3 DNA reads TGTGCCAGCAGCCTCCGGGACAGGAGCACAGATACGCAGTATTTT.

Here the CDR3 reads CASSYNTGNQPQHF. The CDR3 nucleotides read TGTGCCAGCAGTTACAATACAGGGAATCAGCCCCAGCATTTT. The J gene is TRBJ1-5, the V gene TRBV6-6; TRBD1 is a possible D gene (6 bases). This CDR3 is 14 amino acids long. Germline V lookup: CDR1 MNHNY, CDR2 SVGAGI (reference sequence). V shed 2 bases and J shed 4 bases, with 9 bases lying between them.

This clone came up a few times. J is TRBJ2-7 and V is TRBV18, with 8 bases matching TRBD2. The CDR3 contains 16 residues. J was trimmed by 1 base and V by 3 bases; bases with no gene match: 8. Germline CDR1 and CDR2: KGHSH and LQKENI. The CDR3 is CASSPPPGGGSYEQYF. The CDR3 DNA sequence: TGTGCCAGCTCACCCCCCCCGGGAGGGGGTTCCTACGAGCAGTACTTC.

CDR3 residues: CASSHEASGNTIYF. In nucleotides, the CDR3 is TGTGCCAGCAGCCATGAGGCTTCTGGAAACACCATATATTTT. This sequence joins TRBV14 and TRBJ1-3; D is ambiguous. This CDR3 is 14 amino acids long. V gave up 3 bases and J gave up 1 base, with 7 bases separating them. CDR1 is SGHDN and CDR2 is FVKESK in the germline V gene.

The rearrangement joins TRBV9 to TRBJ2-5; 8 positions match TRBD1. Germline V lookup: CDR1 SGDLS, CDR2 YYNGEE. The CDR3 length is 15 residues. The V segment lost 3 bases and the J segment 2 bases; nucleotides outside the gene matches: 6. Here the CDR3 reads CASSATGTGQETQYF. In DNA, the CDR3 is TGTGCCAGCAGCGCCACCGGGACAGGACAAGAGACCCAGTACTTC.

This sequence joins TRBV4-3 and TRBJ2-3, with a possible D match to TRBD2 (7 bases). Germline CDR1 is LGHNA and CDR2 is YSLEER. Between the trimmed V and J ends, which lost 0 bases and 3 bases, there was a span of 10 bases. This CDR3 has 15 residues. The CDR3 DNA is TGCGCCAGCAGCCAAGAGGGGGGGGCAACAGATACGCAGTATTTT. Its protein product is CASSQEGGATDTQYF.

In this sample, this clone turned up once. The rearrangement joins TRBV27 to TRBJ2-7; 9 nucleotides align to TRBD1. CDR3 length: 15 amino acids. The trim removed 9 bases at V and 7 bases at J, leaving 16 bases unmatched. The germline V gene encodes CDR1 MNHEY and CDR2 SMNVEV (reference sequence). The DNA for the CDR3 is TGTGCCAGAGGGGGCAGAGGACAGGGGACGAAGGAGCAGTACTTC. Encoded protein: CARGGRGQGTKEQYF.

The table lists this clone with a few counts. The gene calls are TRBV13 and TRBJ2-1; 7 nucleotides line up with TRBD2. J gave up 8 bases and V 4 bases, and 11 bases lay outside the gene matches. This CDR3 comprises 15 residues. The V gene's germline CDR1 is PRHDT and CDR2 FYEKMQ (reference sequence). For the CDR3, the DNA is TGTGCCAGCAGCTCACCGGGACTAACGGTCGATGAGCAGTTCTTC. Amino acid sequence: CASSSPGLTVDEQFF.

The chain recombines TRBV25-1 with TRBJ2-1; 7 nucleotides line up with TRBD2. V lost 1 base to trimming and J lost 0 bases; unmatched junction nucleotides: 3. CDR3 length equals 16 residues. CDR1 is MGHDK, CDR2 SYGVNS, per germline. CDR3 nucleotides: TGTGCCAGCAGTGAATGGGGGAGGGGCTCCTACAATGAGCAGTTCTTC. Amino acids: CASSEWGRGSYNEQFF.

This clone has more than one count but fewer than ten. The gene calls are TRBV7-2 and TRBJ2-7; TRBD1 aligns across 9 bases. CDR3 length: 14 amino acids. The V and J ends lost 4 bases and 5 bases, in that order; junction bases with no gene match: 6. Germline V gene data show CDR1 as SGHTA and CDR2 as FQGNSA. Written as DNA, the CDR3 is TGTGCCAGCAGCTCCCCCTGGACAGGGGACGAGCAGTACTTC. Protein product: CASSSPWTGDEQYF.

This clone was detected once. The CDR3 reads CASRRSGDLVYEQYF. The CDR3 DNA is TGTGCCAGCAGACGTTCTGGAGACCTAGTCTACGAGCAGTACTTC. The chain is built from TRBV28 and TRBJ2-7; no clear D. Germline V gene sequence: CDR1 MDHEN, CDR2 SYDVKM. Deletions cut 6 bases from V and 3 bases from J, with 18 bases between. The CDR3 consists of 15 residues.

The genes are TRBV11-2 and TRBJ2-3, with D uncertain. Trimming pared 5 bases from V and 2 bases from J, leaving 5 bases between. The CDR3 length is 12 residues. Germline V CDR1 and CDR2: SGHAT, FQNNGV. CDR3 in amino acids: CASSLSTDTQYF. In DNA, the CDR3 is TGTGCCAGCAGCCTATCCACAGATACGCAGTATTTT.

The V and J genes are TRBV11-2 and TRBJ2-3; 12 positions agree with TRBD2. In germline, CDR1 is SGHAT, CDR2 FQNNGV. The length of the CDR3 is 17 residues. V shed 1 base, J shed 2 bases, and the junction held 4 bases outside the gene matches. CDR3 in amino acids: CASSLGLAGGPTDTQYF. The CDR3 DNA sequence: TGTGCCAGCAGCTTAGGCCTAGCGGGAGGGCCCACAGATACGCAGTATTTT.

This clone was found a few times. This chain links TRBV11-2 with TRBJ1-2; D unresolved. Germline CDR1 and CDR2: SGHAT and FQNNGV. Trimming pared 3 bases from V and 4 bases from J, leaving 12 bases between. CDR3 length equals 14 residues. CDR3 loop: CASSFPERPYGYTF. For the CDR3, the DNA is TGTGCCAGCAGCTTTCCGGAGAGACCCTATGGCTACACCTTC.

The V and J genes are TRBV11-2 and TRBJ1-5; D unresolved. The CDR3 spans 15 residues. V was pared by 0 bases and J by 8 bases, with 14 bases between. Germline V gives CDR1 SGHAT, CDR2 FQNNGV. Here the CDR3 reads CASSLDRSGSEPQHF. CDR3 nucleotide sequence: TGTGCCAGCAGCTTAGATCGGAGTGGGAGTGAGCCCCAGCATTTT.

This clone was seen a few times. The chain recombines TRBV15 with TRBJ2-5; TRBD1 is a possible D gene (5 bases). The CDR3 has 14 residues. Germline V CDR1 and CDR2: LNHNV, YYDKDF (reference sequence). V shed 3 bases and J shed 2 bases, with 10 bases lying between them. In DNA, the CDR3 is TGTGCCACCAGCAGCTACAGGATACAAGAGACCCAGTACTTC. This translates into CATSSYRIQETQYF.

This sequence joins TRBV21-1 and TRBJ2-7; the table's D call, TRBD1, was not checked against the DNA. TRBV21-1 corresponds to a pseudogene. This CDR3 has 13 amino acids. The CDR3 DNA reads TGTGCCAGTTTTCGGCAGGACTCCTACGAGCAGTACTTC. Translated, it gives CASFRQDSYEQYF.

The V call is TRBV2, the J call TRBJ2-7; D is perhaps TRBD1 (6 bases). Germline values: CDR1 SNHLY, CDR2 FYNNEI. The CDR3 loop spans 13 amino acids. Deletions cut 8 bases from V and 3 bases from J, with 14 bases between. CDR3 residues: CASEHRANYEQYF. CDR3 in DNA: TGTGCCAGCGAACACAGGGCGAACTACGAGCAGTACTTC.

The chain couples TRBV28 to TRBJ2-1; 11 nucleotides agree with TRBD2. Germline assignment: CDR1 MDHEN and CDR2 SYDVKM. V lost 4 bases to trimming and J lost 5 bases; unmatched junction nucleotides: 4. The CDR3 spans 15 residues. The CDR3, as DNA: TGTGCCAGCAGTTGGAAGACTAGCGGGAACAATGAGCAGTTCTTC. It yields the protein CASSWKTSGNNEQFF. Full variable domain (missing parts from reference TRBV28 and TRBJ2-1): DVKVTQSSRYLVKRTGEKVFLECVQDMDHENMFWYRQDPGLGLRLIYFSYDVKMKEKGDIPEGYSVSREKKERFSLILESASTNQTSMYLCASSWKTSGNNEQFFGPGTRLTVL.

The chain recombines TRBV9 with TRBJ2-3; the match to TRBD2 covers 8 bases. This CDR3 is 18 amino acids long. Looked up from germline, CDR1 is SGDLS and CDR2 is YYNGEE. V was clipped by 0 bases and J by 3 bases; unmatched bases: 12. The DNA for the CDR3 is TGTGCCAGCAGCGTAGCGGGACTAGTTTCGGGAACTACAGATACGCAGTATTTT. Protein sequence: CASSVAGLVSGTTDTQYF.

This clone was detected only a few times. This chain joins TRBV14 and TRBJ2-7; D is perhaps TRBD1 (5 bases). The CDR3 has 17 amino acids. Trimming removed 0 bases from V and 2 bases from J, with 17 bases in between. The germline CDR1 and CDR2 sequences are SGHDN and FVKESK. The CDR3 sequence: CASSQDLSPGYPYEQYF. CDR3 bases: TGTGCCAGCAGCCAAGACCTAAGCCCAGGGTATCCCTACGAGCAGTACTTC.

This rearrangement joins TRBV4-3 to TRBJ2-2, with 7 bases that match TRBD2. CDR3 length: 16 residues. From germline, CDR1 is LGHNA and CDR2 YSLEER. J gave up 2 bases and V 2 bases, and 5 bases lay outside the gene matches. CDR3 in amino acids: CASSQNAGDNTGELFF. CDR3 coding DNA: TGCGCCAGCAGCCAAAACGCGGGAGATAACACCGGGGAGCTGTTTTTT.

The chain has TRBV14 and TRBJ1-4, with 9 bases lining up with TRBD1. CDR1 and CDR2 from the germline V gene are SGHDN and FVKESK. The CDR3 contains 15 residues. With V trimmed by 5 bases and J by 7 bases, 8 bases remained unmatched. The CDR3 region has the DNA TGTGCCAGCAGCATTCCGACAGGGGGGAGTGAAAAACTGTTTTTT. This codes for CASSIPTGGSEKLFF.

This clone is medium-sized in the sample. The rearrangement joins TRBV5-1 to TRBJ2-1, with TRBD2 matching 14 bases. Per germline, CDR1 SGHRS and CDR2 YFSETQ. This CDR3 has 16 residues. The V gene end was trimmed by 4 bases and the J gene end by 6 bases; junction bases not matched to a gene: 6. CDR3 sequence (DNA): TGCGCCAGCAGCACAAACGGACTAGCGGGAGGCAATGAGCAGTTCTTC. Translating it yields CASSTNGLAGGNEQFF.

The chain has TRBV10-2 and TRBJ1-2, with TRBD1 matching 9 bases. Germline values: CDR1 WSHSY, CDR2 SAAADI. Trimming at V came to 0 bases and at J to 4 bases, leaving 6 bases not matched to a gene. CDR3 length equals 16 residues. The CDR3 protein is CASSESVQGAGYGYTF. The CDR3 region has the DNA TGCGCCAGCAGTGAGTCGGTACAGGGGGCGGGCTATGGCTACACCTTC.

The chain employs TRBV7-2 and TRBJ2-7; 8 bases map to TRBD2. The CDR3 runs to 13 residues. Germline values: CDR1 SGHTA, CDR2 FQGNSA. The trim removed 7 bases at V and 5 bases at J, leaving 7 bases unmatched. CDR3 residues: CASTPGRVNEQYF. The CDR3 DNA reads as TGTGCCAGCACCCCCGGGAGGGTCAACGAGCAGTACTTC.

This chain joins TRBV11-2 and TRBJ2-2; D gene unclear. Trimming cost V 1 base and J 6 bases, with 9 bases left between them. The CDR3 runs to 14 residues. Germline V gene sequence: CDR1 SGHAT, CDR2 FQNNGV. CDR3 amino acids: CASSLGLSPGELFF. The DNA of the CDR3 is TGTGCCAGCAGCTTAGGTCTGAGCCCCGGGGAGCTGTTTTTT.

This clone appeared once. The chain combines TRBV18 with TRBJ2-3, with a possible D match to TRBD2 (6 bases). This CDR3 has 14 residues. V dropped 6 bases and J dropped 2 bases, with 12 bases sitting between them. CDR1 is KGHSH and CDR2 is LQKENI in the germline V gene. CDR3 bases: TGTGCCAGCTCCCCGGGGGTTTTCACAGATACGCAGTATTTT. This translates into CASSPGVFTDTQYF.

The V and J genes are TRBV9 and TRBJ2-3; D perhaps matches TRBD2 (7 bases). The CDR3 sequence is 14 residues long. Looked up from germline, CDR1 is SGDLS and CDR2 is YYNGEE. Trimming removed 3 bases at V and 6 bases at J, with 14 bases between. CDR3 sequence: CASSDGGLFDTQYF. The CDR3 DNA sequence: TGTGCCAGCAGCGACGGGGGGCTGTTCGATACGCAGTATTTT.